This T cell receptor (beta chain) is from a study of blood T cell repertoires in COVID-19. This CDR3 region has 15 residues. Germline trimming cut 5 bases from V and 2 bases from J; bases unmatched to any gene: 7. Germline-derived CDR1 and CDR2 are LNHDA and SQIVND (reference sequence). Produced via immunoSEQ multiplex PCR; TCRdb's table is partial and in-frame only. The top ten clones hold approximately 2.4% of a sample with 300,000 to 400,000 clones, around 87% of them seen once. This chain links TRBV19 with TRBJ1-2, with 8 bases aligning to TRBD1. Sequenced: peripheral blood. The clonotype comes from a woman aged 55 to 70 with COVID-19, enrolled during active disease. The CDR3 nucleotides read TGTGCCAGTAGTCCGGGGACAGGACAAAACTATGGCTACACCTTC. This sequence encodes CASSPGTGQNYGYTF.